This T cell receptor (beta chain) came from a study of cytomegalovirus exposure and HLA in healthy donors. Study conclusions and caveats: Reported results showed that the classifier diagnosed cytomegalovirus status with high specificity and sensitivity. According to a later analysis, most TCR beta chains associated with CMV appeared HLA-restricted. Later work found that TCR association rates differed between HLA loci; DRB1 had the most and HLA-C the fewest. Most likely, a cluster of highly shared sequence variants arose as a sequencing artifact.

Use of 60 Vbeta and 13 Jbeta primers characterized the PCR. TCRdb's copy holds only in-frame clones and misses some; the assay was immunoSEQ multiplex PCR. The table includes about 130,000 clones, around 72% detected once. Trimming took 2 bases from V and 0 from J, leaving 5 bases between them. There are 13 residues in the CDR3. Germline CDR1 reads SEHNR; CDR2 reads FQNEAQ (reference sequence). Comments on this clone: Its antigen is as yet unknown.

The TCR sequence derives from a man aged 25 to 45 in good health and CMV-seronegative. Sequencing was done on a sample of PBMCs. The V call is TRBV7-9, the J call TRBJ2-7; D ambiguous. In DNA form, the CDR3 reads TGTGCCAGCAGCTTATCCGGCTCCTACGAGCAGTACTTC. Encoded protein: CASSLSGSYEQYF. Based on the CDR3 plus reference TRBV7-9 and TRBJ2-7, the full variable domain is DTGVSQNPRHKITKRGQNVTFRCDPISEHNRLYWYRQTLGQGPEFLTYFQNEAQLEKSRLLSDRFSAERPKGSFSTLEIQRTEQGDSAMYLCASSLSGSYEQYFGPGTRLTVT.